Listed here are 28 T cell receptor beta chains from one sample, sequenced in a study of OX40 agonist ivuxolimab in advanced cancers. Some clones are missing from TCRdb's copy, which holds only in-frame ones; the method was immunoSEQ multiplex PCR. The sample contains fewer than 90,000 clones, almost 90% of which appear only once. The sample in question was CD4+ or CD8+ T cells sorted from blood, obtained in a trial of the OX40 agonist ivuxolimab. These receptors originate from an adult with an advanced solid tumor such as melanoma, head and neck, liver or kidney cancer.

The chain carries TRBV4-1 and TRBJ2-1, with D hard to call. Germline assignment: CDR1 MGHRA and CDR2 YSYEKL. The V end lost 0 bases, the J end lost 12 bases, and 12 bases lay between the germline ends. The CDR3 is 13 residues long. DNA for the CDR3: TGCGCCAGCAGCCAAGATAGGCAGGCCCGGCAGTTCTTC. Amino acid sequence: CASSQDRQARQFF.

The chain carries TRBV19 and TRBJ2-1; D perhaps matches TRBD1 (8 bases). Trimming left V 6 bases short and J 8 bases short, with 17 bases between. The CDR3 loop spans 14 amino acids. CDR1 LNHDA and CDR2 SQIVND come from the germline V gene (reference sequence). The CDR3 DNA follows: TGTGCCAGTAGGCCAAGGACAGGGAGGGATGAGCAGTTCTTC. Protein: CASRPRTGRDEQFF. The complete variable domain, with remaining parts taken from reference TRBV19 and TRBJ2-1, reads DGGITQSPKYLFRKEGQNVTLSCEQNLNHDAMYWYRQDPGQGLRLIYYSQIVNDFQKGDIAEGYSVSREKKESFPLTVTSAQKNPTAFYLCASRPRTGRDEQFFGPGTRLTVL.

The chain is built from TRBV28 and TRBJ1-1; D remains unclear. V was shortened by 5 bases and J by 7 bases, with 8 bases between the two germline ends. Germline V lookup: CDR1 MDHEN, CDR2 SYDVKM. The CDR3 extends over 11 amino acids. The CDR3 reads CASSRTYEAFF. CDR3 nucleotides: TGTGCCAGCAGTCGGACGTATGAAGCTTTCTTT.

The chain has TRBV7-6 and TRBJ2-5, with TRBD1 as a possible D gene (5 bases). The CDR3 runs to 14 residues. CDR1 and CDR2 from the germline V gene are SGHVS and FNYEAQ. Trimming took 0 bases from V and 3 from J, leaving 8 bases between them. As DNA, the CDR3 is TGTGCCAGCAGCTTAGCGCTCAGGGAAGAGACCCAGTACTTC. This translates into CASSLALREETQYF.

The V call is TRBV30, the J call TRBJ1-5; D perhaps matches TRBD1 (6 bases). CDR1 and CDR2 from the germline V gene are GTSNPN and SVGIG (reference sequence). With 2 bases removed from V and 11 bases from J, the gap between germline ends came to 28 bases. The length of the CDR3 is 17 residues. CDR3 residues: CAWSLSAFDGQPKAQHF. Written as DNA, the CDR3 is TGTGCCTGGAGTCTCTCGGCCTTCGACGGACAGCCCAAGGCCCAGCATTTT.

The CDR3 bases are TGCGCCAGCAGCTCTACATCGGGCAGAAACACCGGGGAGCTGTTTTTT. Protein: CASSSTSGRNTGELFF. The chain joins TRBV5-1 to TRBJ2-2; no clear D gene. The CDR3 is 16 amino acids. The germline CDR1 and CDR2 sequences are SGHRS and YFSETQ. Trimming cost V 3 bases and J 2 bases, with 14 bases left between them.

V is TRBV4-1 and J is TRBJ1-2; TRBD1 aligns across 11 bases. This CDR3 spans 15 amino acids. With V trimmed by 2 bases and J by 6 bases, 5 bases remained unmatched. Per the germline V gene, CDR1 is MGHRA and CDR2 is YSYEKL. The chain's CDR3 is CASSQLPGQGDGYTF. CDR3 DNA: TGCGCCAGCAGCCAACTTCCGGGACAGGGGGATGGCTACACCTTC.

The chain has TRBV5-1 and TRBJ1-1, with 7 bases matching TRBD1. Trimming at V came to 1 base and at J to 2 bases, leaving 5 bases not matched to a gene. In germline, CDR1 is SGHRS, CDR2 YFSETQ. The CDR3 covers 15 residues. The CDR3 region has the DNA TGCGCCAGCAGCTTGAGACAGGGTGGTAACACTGAAGCTTTCTTT. Its translation: CASSLRQGGNTEAFF. The full variable domain, in which reference TRBV5-1 and TRBJ1-1 provide the parts outside the CDR3, is KAGVTQTPRYLIKTRGQQVTLSCSPISGHRSVSWYQQTPGQGLQFLFEYFSETQRNKGNFPGRFSGRQFSNSRSEMNVSTLELGDSALYLCASSLRQGGNTEAFFGQGTRLTVV.

This chain links TRBV19 with TRBJ2-7, with 9 bases that match TRBD2. From germline, CDR1 is LNHDA and CDR2 SQIVND (reference sequence). The CDR3 spans 16 residues. V gave up 6 bases and J gave up 0 bases; unmatched junction bases: 9. CDR3 sequence reads: CASSLYGSGSSYEQYF. The CDR3, as DNA: TGTGCCAGTAGCCTCTACGGTAGCGGGAGCTCCTACGAGCAGTACTTC.

The rearrangement joins TRBV10-3 to TRBJ1-5; 9 bases map to TRBD1. The CDR3 is made up of 14 amino acids. From germline, CDR1 is ENHRY and CDR2 SYGVKD. J was trimmed by 5 bases and V by 2 bases; bases with no gene match: 1. This CDR3 reads CAISERTGDQPQHF. The CDR3 DNA reads as TGTGCCATCAGTGAGAGGACAGGGGATCAGCCCCAGCATTTT.

The J gene is TRBJ2-5, the V gene TRBV28; no firm D call. The CDR3 sequence is 12 residues long. The germline V gene encodes CDR1 MDHEN and CDR2 SYDVKM. V was clipped by 7 bases and J by 0 bases, with 6 bases between them. This CDR3 is CASTANQETQYF. CDR3 bases: TGTGCCAGCACCGCCAACCAAGAGACCCAGTACTTC.

The chain carries TRBV28 and TRBJ2-5; D is unclear. Between the trimmed V and J ends, which lost 4 bases and 1 base, there was a span of 13 bases. The germline V gene encodes CDR1 MDHEN and CDR2 SYDVKM. This CDR3 contains 15 residues. CDR3 region: CASSSPAQLQETQYF. The CDR3 DNA is TGTGCCAGCAGTTCACCCGCCCAGCTCCAAGAGACCCAGTACTTC.

The chain couples TRBV27 to TRBJ1-2; D is perhaps TRBD1 (6 bases). Per the germline V gene, CDR1 is MNHEY and CDR2 is SMNVEV (reference sequence). This CDR3 has 15 residues. Trimming took off 8 bases at V and 5 bases at J, with 21 bases between the two ends. CDR3 residues: CASGSAMWGTYGYTF. DNA for the CDR3: TGTGCCAGCGGCTCTGCGATGTGGGGGACATATGGCTACACCTTC.

This clone was observed once. This chain uses TRBV18 with TRBJ1-1; weak D call: TRBD1 (5 bases). CDR1 and CDR2 from the germline V gene are KGHSH and LQKENI. The CDR3 covers 16 residues. V shed 5 bases and J shed 1 base, with 17 bases lying between them. The CDR3 is CASSLSRVSGNTEAFF. The CDR3 DNA follows: TGTGCCAGCTCATTGTCCAGGGTCTCCGGGAACACTGAAGCTTTCTTT. Full variable domain (remainder filled in from reference TRBV18 and TRBJ1-1): NAGVMQNPRHLVRRRGQEARLRCSPMKGHSHVYWYRQLPEEGLKFMVYLQKENIIDESGMPKERFSAEFPKEGPSILRIQQVVRGDSAAYFCASSLSRVSGNTEAFFGQGTRLTVV.

V gene TRBV5-1 combines with J gene TRBJ2-7; no clear D gene. CDR1 is SGHRS and CDR2 is YFSETQ in the germline V gene. V lost 1 base, J lost 0 bases, and 14 bases lay in between. The CDR3 sequence is 16 residues long. This chain's CDR3 is CASSLSAAVSSYEQYF. CDR3 in DNA: TGCGCCAGCAGCTTGAGCGCTGCGGTCAGCTCCTACGAGCAGTACTTC.

This clone has only a few counts. The chain joins TRBV6-5 to TRBJ2-1, with D perhaps TRBD1 or TRBD2 (5 bases each). V lost 7 bases to trimming and J lost 0 bases, with 10 bases between them. This CDR3 is built from 14 residues. Per the germline V gene, CDR1 is MNHEY and CDR2 is SVGAGI. The CDR3, as DNA: TGTGCCAGCAAAGAGGGGAGCTCCTACAATGAGCAGTTCTTC. Translating it yields CASKEGSSYNEQFF.

The chain carries TRBV28 and TRBJ1-2, with D tentatively TRBD1 (5 bases). Trimming removed 8 bases at V and 6 bases at J, with 10 bases between. Germline loops: CDR1 MDHEN, CDR2 SYDVKM. The CDR3 totals 11 residues. DNA of the CDR3: TGTGCCAGCGGAGGGGCCGATGGCTACACCTTC. Translation: CASGGADGYTF.

The J gene is TRBJ1-5, the V gene TRBV19, with D possibly TRBD1 on 5 matching bases. CDR1 is LNHDA and CDR2 is SQIVND in the germline V gene (reference sequence). The V and J ends lost 4 bases and 6 bases respectively, with 19 bases between them. This CDR3 contains 16 residues. CDR3 sequence (DNA): TGTGCCAGTAGTAAGGGGTCGGGGCCTAAAGGTCAGCCCCAGCATTTT. This gives the protein CASSKGSGPKGQPQHF.

V usage is TRBV6-1 and J usage is TRBJ2-1; 8 positions agree with TRBD2. Germline CDR1 MNHNS, CDR2 SASEGT. V shed 4 bases and J 0 bases; nucleotides not matched to a gene: 2. CDR3 length: 15 amino acids. The CDR3 reads CASSALAASYNEQFF. CDR3 sequence (DNA): TGTGCCAGCAGTGCACTAGCGGCCTCCTACAATGAGCAGTTCTTC.

This clone appeared once. V is TRBV5-1 and J is TRBJ2-3; perhaps TRBD2 as D (6 bases). The CDR3 has 14 amino acids. The V gene's germline CDR1 is SGHRS and CDR2 YFSETQ. V was pared by 7 bases and J by 0 bases, with 12 bases between. The CDR3 nucleotides read TGCGCCAGCTGCTGGGGGGATAGCACAGATACGCAGTATTTT. It yields the protein CASCWGDSTDTQYF.

The V gene is TRBV7-9, the J gene TRBJ2-7; D ambiguous. The CDR3 runs 14 residues. Trimming removed 6 bases at V and 3 bases at J, with 15 bases between. CDR1 is SEHNR and CDR2 is FQNEAQ in the germline V gene (reference sequence). The CDR3 region is CASSREVGLYEQYF. DNA for the CDR3: TGTGCCAGCAGTAGAGAGGTAGGGCTCTACGAGCAGTACTTC.

V usage is TRBV7-2 and J usage is TRBJ2-5; perhaps TRBD2 as D (5 bases). Germline CDR1 SGHTA, CDR2 FQGNSA. V was pared by 5 bases and J by 5 bases, with 21 bases between. The CDR3 has 16 amino acids. CDR3 nucleotides: TGTGCCAGCAGCCCTAGCATGGCAGAGGGCTTGGAGACCCAGTACTTC. Translated, it gives CASSPSMAEGLETQYF.

The chain links TRBV2 to TRBJ2-3; TRBD2 matches 8 bases. Germline-derived CDR1 and CDR2 are SNHLY and FYNNEI. The CDR3 sequence is 15 residues long. V lost 6 bases to trimming and J lost 5 bases; unmatched junction nucleotides: 10. CDR3 sequence: CASSMEAGGLDTQYF. DNA of the CDR3: TGTGCCAGCAGCATGGAGGCGGGGGGCCTAGATACGCAGTATTTT. Supplemented by reference TRBV2 and TRBJ2-3, the full variable domain reads EPEVTQTPSHQVTQMGQEVILRCVPISNHLYFYWYRQILGQKVEFLVSFYNNEISEKSEIFDDQFSVERPDGSNFTLKIRSTKLEDSAMYFCASSMEAGGLDTQYFGPGTRLTVL.

This clone was picked up one time. V is TRBV7-9 and J is TRBJ1-4; the D is unclear. This CDR3 is built from 14 residues. Germline-derived CDR1 and CDR2 are SEHNR and FQNEAQ (reference sequence). V lost 5 bases and J lost 8, with 15 bases in between. CDR3 loop: CASSPEQTREKLFF. In DNA, the CDR3 is TGTGCCAGCAGCCCGGAGCAGACGAGGGAAAAACTGTTTTTT.

This chain joins TRBV5-1 and TRBJ2-5; D is possibly TRBD1 (6 bases). The CDR3 covers 17 residues. Trimming took 0 bases from V and 2 from J, leaving 17 bases between them. Germline V CDR1 and CDR2: SGHRS, YFSETQ. In nucleotides, the CDR3 is TGCGCCAGCAGCTTGGTTGGGGGCCTAAACCTACAAGAGACCCAGTACTTC. Its protein is CASSLVGGLNLQETQYF. The full variable domain, rest sourced from reference TRBV5-1 and TRBJ2-5, is KAGVTQTPRYLIKTRGQQVTLSCSPISGHRSVSWYQQTPGQGLQFLFEYFSETQRNKGNFPGRFSGRQFSNSRSEMNVSTLELGDSALYLCASSLVGGLNLQETQYFGPGTRLLVL.

This clone appeared once. In DNA form, the CDR3 reads TGCGCCAGCAGCCTAAGTGAGGGACAGGGTGAGAGCTACACCTTC. Translation gives CASSLSEGQGESYTF. The chain carries TRBV4-1 and TRBJ1-2; 9 bases line up with TRBD1. After removal of 4 bases from V and 9 bases from J, the junction contained 12 bases not matched to a gene. This CDR3 comprises 15 residues. The germline V gene encodes CDR1 MGHRA and CDR2 YSYEKL.

This chain uses TRBV1 with TRBJ2-1; TRBD2, the D gene given by the table, was not confirmed from the DNA. TRBV1 is tagged as a pseudogene. The CDR3 is made up of 18 amino acids. As DNA, the CDR3 is TGCACCAGCAGCCAAGATCACCGACTAGCGGGGGGCTACAATGAGCAGTTCTTC. Its translation: CTSSQDHRLAGGYNEQFF.

The chain links TRBV5-5 to TRBJ2-1; 14 bases map to TRBD2. CDR3 length equals 16 residues. CDR1 SGHKS and CDR2 YYEKEE come from the germline V gene (reference sequence). Unmatched junction bases numbered 2, after V lost 0 bases and J lost 6 bases. For the CDR3, the DNA is TGTGCCAGCAGCTTGGGACTAGCGGGAGGGGTCAATGAGCAGTTCTTC. This sequence encodes CASSLGLAGGVNEQFF. Full variable domain (missing parts from reference TRBV5-5 and TRBJ2-1): DAGVTQSPTHLIKTRGQQVTLRCSPISGHKSVSWYQQVLGQGPQFIFQYYEKEERGRGNFPDRFSARQFPNYSSELNVNALLLGDSALYLCASSLGLAGGVNEQFFGPGTRLTVL.